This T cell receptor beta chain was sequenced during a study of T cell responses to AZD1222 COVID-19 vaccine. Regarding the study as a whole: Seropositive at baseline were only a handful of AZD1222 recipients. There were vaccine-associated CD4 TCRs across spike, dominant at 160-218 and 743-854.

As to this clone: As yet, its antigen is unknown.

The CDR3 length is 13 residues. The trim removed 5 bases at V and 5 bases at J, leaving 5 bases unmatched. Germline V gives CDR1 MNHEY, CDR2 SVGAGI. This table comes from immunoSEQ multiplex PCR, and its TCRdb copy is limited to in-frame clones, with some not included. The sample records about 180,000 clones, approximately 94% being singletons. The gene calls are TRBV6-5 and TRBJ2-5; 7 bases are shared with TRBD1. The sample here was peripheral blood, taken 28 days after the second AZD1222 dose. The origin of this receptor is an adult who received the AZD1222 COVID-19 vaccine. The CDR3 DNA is TGTGCCAGCAGTCGGACAGGCGACGAGACCCAGTACTTC. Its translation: CASSRTGDETQYF.